The 12 T cell receptor beta chains given below trace back to one sample, sequenced in a study of CD8 T cells in ankylosing spondylitis. TCRdb processed the 5' RACE reads anew with MiXCR; each CDR3 protein has one entry. The data show 350,000 to 400,000 distinct CDR3 sequences, 20% to 25% seen once. The specimen was blood, either unsorted or a sorted T cell fraction (not recorded which). All receptors derive from a male donor with ankylosing spondylitis or in good health (not recorded which).

This clonotype was seen a few times. The V gene is TRBV12-3 or TRBV12-4, the J gene TRBJ2-3, with D uncertain. This CDR3 spans 13 amino acids. The V and J ends lost 5 bases and 6 bases respectively, with 12 bases between them. The CDR3 coding sequence is TGTGCCAGCAGTGGTCGACCACTTGATACGCAGTATTTT. Translating it yields CASSGRPLDTQYF.

By sample share, this clonotype is medium-sized (0.01 to 0.1%). The chain carries TRBV5-1 and TRBJ1-1, with D perhaps matching TRBD1 (5 bases). The CDR3 totals 15 residues. Per the germline V gene, CDR1 is SGHRS and CDR2 is YFSETQ. V lost 0 bases and J 5 bases, leaving 14 bases between the germline ends. Written as DNA, the CDR3 is TGCGCCAGCAGCTTGGACCAGGGCGCGAATACTGAAGCTTTCTTT. Its translation is CASSLDQGANTEAFF.

This clonotype was counted between two and nine times. This chain joins TRBV14 and TRBJ1-1; no definite D call. The germline V and J ends were trimmed by 0 bases and 0 bases, with 17 bases remaining between them. CDR1 and CDR2 from the germline V gene are SGHDN and FVKESK. This CDR3 region has 18 residues. CDR3 sequence reads: CASSQDYGSGRLNTEAFF. The DNA of the CDR3 is TGTGCCAGCAGCCAAGATTACGGGTCGGGCAGACTGAACACTGAAGCTTTCTTT.

The chain recombines TRBV7-9 with TRBJ2-7, with 8 bases that match TRBD1. Germline CDR1 is SEHNR and CDR2 is FQNEAQ (reference sequence). The CDR3 is made up of 14 amino acids. V was clipped by 5 bases and J by 4 bases; unmatched bases: 7. In DNA, the CDR3 is TGTGCCAGCAGCGCCGCAGGGGGCGGATACGAGCAGTACTTC. This translates into CASSAAGGGYEQYF.

This clonotype was counted once. The chain links TRBV12-3 or TRBV12-4 to TRBJ2-1, with D perhaps matching TRBD1 (6 bases). This CDR3 spans 13 amino acids. The V end lost 7 bases, the J end lost 5 bases, and 12 bases lay between the germline ends. The CDR3 is CASIEDSHNEQFF. The CDR3 DNA reads TGTGCCAGCATAGAGGACAGCCACAATGAGCAGTTCTTC.

The V gene is TRBV11-2, the J gene TRBJ2-5; 10 bases fit TRBD1. Germline CDR1 is SGHAT and CDR2 is FQNNGV. V lost 6 bases and J lost 4; bases outside the gene matches: 11. There are 16 residues in the CDR3. The CDR3, as DNA: TGTGCCAGCAGTTTAAGGGACAGGGGCATTTCAGAGACCCAGTACTTC. This codes for CASSLRDRGISETQYF.

There are a few counts of this clonotype. The rearrangement joins TRBV20-1 to TRBJ2-3; D may be TRBD1 (5 bases). Germline loops: CDR1 DFQATT, CDR2 SNEGSKA (reference sequence). This CDR3 region has 10 residues. Trimming cost V 5 bases and J 7 bases, with 7 bases left between them. The CDR3 here is CSAGAYTQYF. DNA for the CDR3: TGCAGTGCTGGGGCGTATACGCAGTATTTT.

This clonotype has more than one count but fewer than ten. The chain joins TRBV10-3 to TRBJ1-2; TRBD1 is a possible D gene (5 bases). The CDR3 sequence is 15 residues long. Germline loops: CDR1 ENHRY, CDR2 SYGVKD. Trimming left V 6 bases short and J 5 bases short, with 19 bases between. CDR3: CAISDPKTGGYGYTF. In DNA, the CDR3 is TGTGCCATCAGCGATCCCAAGACCGGGGGATATGGCTACACCTTC.

The V and J genes are TRBV6-1 and TRBJ2-7; D is ambiguous. Trimming cost V 6 bases and J 4 bases, with 13 bases left between them. The CDR3 is 13 amino acids. From germline, CDR1 is MNHNS and CDR2 SASEGT. For the CDR3, the DNA is TGTGCCAGCAGCCCAGGTGGGGATTACGAGCAGTACTTC. It encodes CASSPGGDYEQYF.

This clonotype was picked up a small number of times. The V and J genes are TRBV20-1 and TRBJ2-7; D is possibly TRBD1 or TRBD2 (5 bases each). The CDR3 totals 13 residues. V was cut by 3 bases and J by 0 bases, with 9 bases left in between. Germline values: CDR1 DFQATT, CDR2 SNEGSKA (reference sequence). CDR3 sequence (DNA): TGCAGTGCTAGGTTGGGACCCTCCTACGAGCAGTACTTC. Translating it yields CSARLGPSYEQYF.

This clonotype was counted only a few times. The chain links TRBV6-1 to TRBJ2-7; TRBD2 might be the D (6 bases). The CDR3 runs to 14 residues. The V end was cut by 3 bases, the J end by 2 bases, with 11 bases between. Germline assignment: CDR1 MNHNS and CDR2 SASEGT. CDR3 region: CASSEGGNAYEQYF. The CDR3 coding sequence is TGTGCCAGCAGTGAGGGGGGAAATGCCTACGAGCAGTACTTC.

This sequence joins TRBV3-1 and TRBJ1-2; possible D gene TRBD1, 5 bases. Deletions cut 1 base from V and 6 bases from J, with 12 bases between. CDR3 size: 14 residues. The germline CDR1 and CDR2 sequences are LGHDT and YNNKEL (reference sequence). CDR3 nucleotide sequence: TGTGCCAGCAGCCAAGCTTGGGGGAAAGATGGCTACACCTTC. This sequence encodes CASSQAWGKDGYTF.